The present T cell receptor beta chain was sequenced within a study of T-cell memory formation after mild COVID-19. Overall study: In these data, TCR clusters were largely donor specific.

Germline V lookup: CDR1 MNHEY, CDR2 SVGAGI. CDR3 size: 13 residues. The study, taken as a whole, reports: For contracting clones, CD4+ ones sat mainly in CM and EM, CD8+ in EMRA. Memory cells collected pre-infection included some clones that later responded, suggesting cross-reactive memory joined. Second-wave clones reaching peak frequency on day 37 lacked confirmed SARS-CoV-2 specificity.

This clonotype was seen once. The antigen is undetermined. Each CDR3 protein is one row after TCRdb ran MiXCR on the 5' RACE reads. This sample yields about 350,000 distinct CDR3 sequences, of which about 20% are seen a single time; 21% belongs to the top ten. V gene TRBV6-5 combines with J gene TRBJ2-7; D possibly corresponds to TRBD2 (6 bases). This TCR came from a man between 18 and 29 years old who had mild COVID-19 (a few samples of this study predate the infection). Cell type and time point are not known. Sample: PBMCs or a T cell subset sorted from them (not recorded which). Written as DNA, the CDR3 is TGTGCCAGCAGTTACGCAGCGGAGGGCGAGAAGTACGTC. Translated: CASSYAAEGEKYV.